Shown below are 17 T cell receptor beta chains from a single sample sequenced in a study of spatial heterogeneity in lung cancer. Study-level points and caveats: Higher tumor mutation counts went along with higher counts of expanded intratumoral alpha and beta TCRs.

Regarding time point: sample taken at primary tumor resection. Using its own MiXCR run on the 5' RACE reads, TCRdb lists one record per CDR3 protein. This sample carries 9,900 or so distinct CDR3 sequences, approximately 12% of them seen once, and the ten largest clones take 8% to 11%. For these receptors, no antigen is known. The source material was lung tumor tissue, sampled at surgery. The receptors here all came from a male donor with early-stage non-small cell lung cancer.

This clonotype was recorded a few times. The gene calls are TRBV29-1 and TRBJ2-7; D not resolved. Germline loops: CDR1 SQVTM, CDR2 ANQGSEA. The CDR3 has 12 residues. V was clipped by 7 bases and J by 7 bases, with 17 bases between them. The CDR3 sequence is CSGGSLLGEQYF. The CDR3 DNA is TGCAGCGGCGGCTCCCTCCTGGGTGAGCAGTACTTC.

The table lists this clonotype with many counts. The V and J genes are TRBV6-5 and TRBJ2-2, with 10 bases fitting TRBD2. The germline V gene has CDR1 MNHEY and CDR2 SVGAGI. This CDR3 has 17 residues. The junction had 9 bases not matched to a gene; V was cut back by 1 base and J by 7 bases. DNA for the CDR3: TGTGCCAGCAGTTACTGGTCTAGCGGGGGTATCAACGGGGAGCTGTTTTTT. It yields the protein CASSYWSSGGINGELFF.

This sequence joins TRBV20-1 and TRBJ2-2, with D possibly matching TRBD2 (5 bases). CDR3 length: 14 residues. CDR1 and CDR2 (germline): DFQATT, SNEGSKA (reference sequence). V lost 6 bases and J 2 bases, leaving 13 bases between the germline ends. The CDR3 region is CSASGNKNTGELFF. The CDR3 DNA is TGCAGTGCGTCCGGGAACAAAAACACCGGGGAGCTGTTTTTT.

The table lists this clonotype with many counts. The CDR3 DNA reads TGTGCCAGCACCCTATCCGGGACCAAAAACATTCAGTACTTC. The encoded protein is CASTLSGTKNIQYF. The V call is TRBV5-6, the J call TRBJ2-4, with D possibly matching TRBD2 (5 bases). This CDR3 contains 14 residues. V gave up 6 bases and J gave up 2 bases, with 12 bases separating them. Per the germline V gene, CDR1 is SGHDT and CDR2 is YYEEEE. Complete variable domain (other parts from reference TRBV5-6 and TRBJ2-4): DAGVTQSPTHLIKTRGQQVTLRCSPKSGHDTVSWYQQALGQGPQFIFQYYEEEERQRGNFPDRFSGHQFPNYSSELNVNALLLGDSALYLCASTLSGTKNIQYFGAGTRLSVL.

This clonotype is categorized as medium-sized. The CDR3 coding sequence is TGTGCCAGCGGGCTGCAGGGCGGTTCCTACGAGCAGTACTTC. This encodes CASGLQGGSYEQYF. This sequence joins TRBV12-3 or TRBV12-4 and TRBJ2-7, with a possible D match to TRBD1 (5 bases). V was shortened by 8 bases and J by 1 base, with 15 bases between the two germline ends. This CDR3 is built from 14 residues.

This clonotype qualifies as medium-sized. This rearrangement joins TRBV20-1 to TRBJ1-2; D not certain. CDR1 is DFQATT and CDR2 is SNEGSKA in the germline V gene (reference sequence). This CDR3 spans 15 amino acids. Trimming removed 0 bases from V and 0 bases from J, with 11 bases in between. In DNA, the CDR3 is TGCAGTGCTAGAGAGAACCACTTAACTAACTATGGCTACACCTTC. Translating gives CSARENHLTNYGYTF.

This clonotype came up many times. This chain joins TRBV14 and TRBJ2-7; possible D gene TRBD1, 5 bases. The ends were cut back, 6 bases at V and 6 bases at J, with 18 bases in the middle. CDR1 is SGHDN and CDR2 is FVKESK in the germline V gene. The CDR3 length is 14 residues. The CDR3 is CASSPRTIAREQYF. The CDR3 coding sequence is TGTGCCAGCAGTCCTAGGACAATCGCCCGCGAGCAGTACTTC.

This clonotype showed up many times. V usage is TRBV3-1 and J usage is TRBJ1-5; no firm D call. CDR1 and CDR2 from the germline V gene are LGHDT and YNNKEL (reference sequence). The ends were cut back, 0 bases at V and 1 base at J, with 7 bases in the middle. CDR3 length equals 15 residues. CDR3 sequence (DNA): TGTGCCAGCAGCCAAGATTCCAGCAGCAATCAGCCCCAGCATTTT. Encoded protein: CASSQDSSSNQPQHF.

This clonotype came up many times. V and J are TRBV20-1 and TRBJ2-2; D remains unclear. The CDR3 totals 12 residues. V was cut by 2 bases and J by 2 bases, with 3 bases left in between. Germline-derived CDR1 and CDR2 are DFQATT and SNEGSKA (reference sequence). CDR3 loop: CSARINTGELFF. CDR3 DNA sequence: TGCAGTGCTAGAATAAACACCGGGGAGCTGTTTTTT.

In its sample, this clonotype is medium-sized. V usage is TRBV27 and J usage is TRBJ1-6; D ambiguous. The CDR3 has 13 amino acids. From germline, CDR1 is MNHEY and CDR2 SMNVEV (reference sequence). The V end was cut by 5 bases, the J end by 8 bases, with 10 bases between. The CDR3 sequence: CASSLQSDSPLHF. In DNA, the CDR3 is TGTGCCAGCAGTCTACAGTCGGATTCACCCCTCCACTTT.

This clonotype was observed many times. This chain uses TRBV6-5 with TRBJ2-1; 7 bases agree with TRBD2. The trim removed 5 bases at V and 6 bases at J, leaving 10 bases unmatched. Germline CDR1 reads MNHEY; CDR2 reads SVGAGI. The CDR3 is 15 amino acids. CDR3 bases: TGTGCCAGCAGTACACTAGCGATTACCCCCAATGAGCAGTTCTTC. This codes for CASSTLAITPNEQFF.

This clonotype was detected ten times or more. The chain combines TRBV18 with TRBJ2-3; TRBD2 matches at 10 bases. The CDR3 runs to 16 residues. Germline lookup yields CDR1 KGHSH and CDR2 LQKENI. The ends lost 3 bases at V and 3 bases at J; junction bases unmatched: 6. The DNA of the CDR3 is TGTGCCAGCTCACCCGCCTGGACTAGCGGTACAGATACGCAGTATTTT. Amino acids: CASSPAWTSGTDTQYF.

This clonotype was seen more than once but under ten times. The chain is built from TRBV5-1 and TRBJ2-3; maybe TRBD1 (6 bases). Deletions cut 3 bases from V and 2 bases from J, with 22 bases between. The germline V gene encodes CDR1 SGHRS and CDR2 YFSETQ. The CDR3 runs 18 residues. CDR3 protein: CASSSIYLTPGDTDTQYF. The CDR3 coding sequence is TGCGCCAGCAGCTCGATCTATTTGACACCAGGGGACACAGATACGCAGTATTTT.

This clonotype was detected ten times or more. The chain links TRBV20-1 to TRBJ1-2; D gene unclear. CDR1 and CDR2 (germline): DFQATT, SNEGSKA (reference sequence). The CDR3 is 13 residues long. V was pared by 4 bases and J by 3 bases, with 12 bases between. CDR3: CSATMEEYYGYTF. The CDR3, as DNA: TGCAGTGCTACCATGGAGGAGTACTATGGCTACACCTTC.

This clonotype turned up a few times. This chain connects TRBV28 to TRBJ1-5; possibly TRBD1 for D (5 bases). Per the germline V gene, CDR1 is MDHEN and CDR2 is SYDVKM. The CDR3 extends over 17 amino acids. V dropped 3 bases and J dropped 6 bases, with 21 bases sitting between them. The CDR3 here is CASSFVAQRGSSQPQHF. The CDR3 DNA reads as TGTGCCAGCAGTTTTGTTGCCCAAAGGGGATCTTCTCAGCCCCAGCATTTT.

This clonotype was counted many times. The rearrangement joins TRBV25-1 to TRBJ1-4; D may be TRBD1 (5 bases). This CDR3 is built from 16 residues. Trimming pared 4 bases from V and 3 bases from J, leaving 15 bases between. From germline, CDR1 is MGHDK and CDR2 SYGVNS. CDR3 nucleotide sequence: TGTGCCAGCAGTGCTCTCGGGGCCCCCGCTAATGAAAAACTGTTTTTT. Its protein product is CASSALGAPANEKLFF.

This clonotype was detected ten times or more. The DNA for the CDR3 is TGTGCCAGCAGCCAAGATAGGATGGAAGTTCGCTCACCCCTCCACTTT. The encoded protein is CASSQDRMEVRSPLHF. The V and J genes are TRBV3-1 and TRBJ1-6; D gene unclear. Between the trimmed V and J ends, which lost 0 bases and 10 bases, there was a span of 16 bases. The CDR3 has 16 amino acids. The germline V gene has CDR1 LGHDT and CDR2 YNNKEL (reference sequence).